A selection of T cell receptor beta chains follows, all from one sample in a study of T cells expressing NK-cell markers. TCRdb reanalyzed the 5' RACE reads and collapses them to one entry per CDR3 protein, without DNA. Its table records roughly 390,000 distinct CDR3 sequences. The specimen was blood T cells: a sorted CD56 or NKG2C T cell subset, CD4+ or CD8+ T cells, or bulk PBMC T cells (not recorded which). These receptors were obtained from a woman aged 45-65 years in good health. The CDR3 runs from the conserved cysteine through the conserved F or W.

TRBJ1-1	TRBV20-1	CSARRQGARAFF
TRBJ2-2	TRBV5-1	CASSSGLAGESVGELFF
TRBJ2-5	TRBV12-3/TRBV12-4	CASDRGETQYF
TRBJ1-1	TRBV5-1	CASSSQGQRNTEAFF
TRBJ2-5	TRBV12-3/TRBV12-4	CASSLLGLAGQETQYF
TRBJ1-1	TRBV19	CASSTGQGIAEAFF
TRBJ2-1	TRBV29-1	CSVWGDAVSYNEQFF
TRBJ2-2	TRBV15	CATSRDTGGELFF
TRBJ2-7	TRBV27	CASRKFRGDEQYF
TRBJ1-4	TRBV29-1	CSVESVATNEKLFF
TRBJ1-1	TRBV20-1	CSAIRTVAEAFF
TRBJ2-3	TRBV6-4	CASSAETGDTQYF
TRBJ2-1	TRBV10-2	CASTGGPLQNEQFF
TRBJ1-3	TRBV5-1	CASSLERTVGNTIYF
TRBJ1-1	TRBV5-1	CASSIVMGATEAFF
TRBJ2-3	TRBV7-9	CASSSTGGLDTQYF
TRBJ2-1	TRBV3-1	CASSQERDFSYNEQFF
TRBJ2-7	TRBV9	CASSVDSTYEQYF
TRBJ1-2	TRBV6-6	CASSYPQGNGYTF
TRBJ1-1	TRBV11-3	CASSLGRGGTTEAFF
TRBJ1-1	TRBV5-1	CASSTGILNTEAFF
TRBJ2-7	TRBV6-5	CASSPGFGQGYF
TRBJ1-1	TRBV2	CASSELPGQVMNTEAFF
TRBJ2-3	TRBV9	CASSVETSGIGDTQYF
TRBJ2-1	TRBV12-3/TRBV12-4	CAITLRSSYNEQFF
TRBJ2-5	TRBV7-9	CASSSSPRTGNWETQYF
TRBJ2-2	TRBV5-1	CASSLAPLDGELFF
TRBJ2-5	TRBV5-1	CASSLKFPQETQYF
TRBJ2-2	TRBV7-3	CASSYQTGTSSYTGELFF
TRBJ2-3	TRBV5-1	CASSLALRGRSTDTQYF
TRBJ2-1	TRBV27	CASRLWDRAYEQFF
TRBJ2-3	TRBV5-5	CASSLGLASTDTQYF
TRBJ1-1	TRBV6-1	CASSGGGAIPSQAFF
TRBJ2-3	TRBV5-1	CASREGGTGHPSSTDTQYF
TRBJ2-2	TRBV29-1	CSVNPTPGGELFF
TRBJ2-4	TRBV29-1	CSVERGGKNIQYF
TRBJ1-1	TRBV24-1	CATSDRSAQGGTEAFF
TRBJ1-5	TRBV29-1	CSVATGGNQPQHF
TRBJ2-7	TRBV5-1	CASKAGGEHEQYF
TRBJ2-1	TRBV7-8	CASSLVGSFNEQFF
TRBJ2-1	TRBV3-1	CASSHPNSGRQENYNEQFF
TRBJ2-1	TRBV10-1	CASSESAGGPGGEQFF
TRBJ2-7	TRBV5-1	CASSATGTGLPIEQYF
TRBJ2-3	TRBV12-3/TRBV12-4	CASSLALPPTDTQYF
TRBJ1-1	TRBV12-3/TRBV12-4	CASSNDRALTEAFF
TRBJ2-7	TRBV3-1	CASSSRSGRAYEQYF
TRBJ1-2	TRBV25-1	CASSESGGYTF
TRBJ2-1	TRBV6-5	CASRTRTVSYNEQFF